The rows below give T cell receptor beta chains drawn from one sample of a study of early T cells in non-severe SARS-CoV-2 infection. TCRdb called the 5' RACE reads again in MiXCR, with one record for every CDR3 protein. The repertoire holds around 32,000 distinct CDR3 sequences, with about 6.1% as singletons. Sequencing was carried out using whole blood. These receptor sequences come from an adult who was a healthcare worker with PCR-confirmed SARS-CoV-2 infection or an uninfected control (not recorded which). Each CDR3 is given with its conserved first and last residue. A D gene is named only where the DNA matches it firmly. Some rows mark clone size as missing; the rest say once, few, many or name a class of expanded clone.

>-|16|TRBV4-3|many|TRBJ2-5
CASSQFKTPNQETQYF
TGCGCCAGCAGCCAGTTCAAGACTCCAAATCAAGAGACCCAGTACTTC
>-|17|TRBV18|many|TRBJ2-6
CASSPLTASSGANVLTF
TGTGCCAGCTCACCTCTGACCGCTAGCTCTGGGGCCAACGTCCTGACTTTC
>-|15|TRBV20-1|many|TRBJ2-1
CSATPSGTLRNEQFF
TGCAGTGCTACACCCTCGGGGACCTTGCGCAATGAGCAGTTCTTC
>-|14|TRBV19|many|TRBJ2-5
CASSFGTPQETQYF
TGTGCCAGTAGTTTTGGGACTCCTCAAGAGACCCAGTACTTC
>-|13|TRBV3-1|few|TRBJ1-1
CASSQVRGTEAFF
TGTGCCAGCAGCCAAGTTCGGGGAACTGAAGCTTTCTTT
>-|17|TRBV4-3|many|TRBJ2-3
CASSQGMGIGRTDTQYF
TGCGCCAGCAGCCAAGGAATGGGGATTGGCCGCACAGATACGCAGTATTTT
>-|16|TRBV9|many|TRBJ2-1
CASSVGGLATYNEQFF
TGTGCCAGCAGCGTAGGGGGGCTAGCGACCTACAATGAGCAGTTCTTC
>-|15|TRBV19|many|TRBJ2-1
CASSIGLISYNEQFF
TGTGCCAGTAGTATTGGCTTAATCTCCTACAATGAGCAGTTCTTC
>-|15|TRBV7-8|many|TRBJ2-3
CASSLVGVPTDTQYF
TGTGCCAGCAGCTTAGTGGGAGTACCCACAGATACGCAGTATTTT
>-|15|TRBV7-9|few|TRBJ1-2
CASSFPAAGSYGYTF
TGTGCCAGCAGCTTTCCCGCGGCAGGGAGTTATGGCTACACCTTC
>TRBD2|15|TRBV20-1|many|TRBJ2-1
CSAGRSGGLYNEQFF
TGCAGTGCGGGTCGGAGCGGGGGGCTCTACAATGAGCAGTTCTTC
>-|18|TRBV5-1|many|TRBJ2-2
CASSLKSPGWGNTGELFF
TGCGCCAGCAGCTTGAAATCGCCAGGGTGGGGGAACACCGGGGAGCTGTTTTTT
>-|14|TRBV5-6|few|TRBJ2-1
CASSSDLGPVEQFF
TGTGCCAGCAGCTCTGACCTGGGCCCTGTAGAGCAGTTCTTC
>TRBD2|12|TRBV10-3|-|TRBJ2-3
CATGLGTDTQYF
TGTGCCACTGGACTAGGAACCGATACGCAGTATTTT
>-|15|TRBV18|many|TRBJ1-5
CASSPQAISNQPQHF
TGTGCCAGCTCACCACAGGCGATTAGCAATCAGCCCCAGCATTTT
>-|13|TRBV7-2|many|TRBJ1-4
CASSLRSGEKLFF
TGTGCCAGCAGCTTGCGGTCTGGTGAAAAACTGTTTTTT
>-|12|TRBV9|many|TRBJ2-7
CASSAQEDEQYF
TGTGCCAGCAGCGCCCAGGAAGACGAGCAGTACTTC
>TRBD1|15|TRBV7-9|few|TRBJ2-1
CASSSTGGAPNEQFF
TGTGCCAGCAGCTCGACAGGGGGCGCACCCAATGAGCAGTTCTTC
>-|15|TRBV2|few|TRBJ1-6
CASRISPPYNSPLHF
TGTGCCAGTCGGATCTCCCCTCCCTATAATTCACCCCTCCACTTT
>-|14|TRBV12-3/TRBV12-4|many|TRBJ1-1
CASSLAGRDTEAFF
TGTGCCAGCAGTCTGGCAGGCAGGGACACTGAAGCTTTCTTT
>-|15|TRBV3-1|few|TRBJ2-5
CASSPLRSPQETQYF
TGTGCCAGCAGCCCCCTTCGCTCCCCCCAAGAGACCCAGTACTTC
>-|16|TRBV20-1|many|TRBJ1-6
CSARASQSSYNSPLHF
TGCAGTGCTAGGGCCAGTCAGAGCTCCTATAATTCACCCCTCCACTTT
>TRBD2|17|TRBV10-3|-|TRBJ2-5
CAISEGLAGGIQETQYF
TGTGCCATCAGTGAAGGACTAGCGGGGGGAATCCAAGAGACCCAGTACTTC
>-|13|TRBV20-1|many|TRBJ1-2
CSARENFPNGYTF
TGCAGTGCTAGAGAGAATTTCCCCAATGGCTACACCTTC
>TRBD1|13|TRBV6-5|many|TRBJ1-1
CASSDRGHTEAFF
TGTGCCAGCAGTGACAGGGGGCACACTGAAGCTTTCTTT